Listed below are T cell receptor beta chains from one sample, sequenced in a study of T cells in localized non-small cell lung cancer. This table comes from immunoSEQ multiplex PCR, and its TCRdb copy is limited to in-frame clones, with some not included. The top ten hold 28% of the sample, which has 25,000 to 30,000 clones, roughly 90% seen once. Material: peripheral blood, obtained before any cancer treatment. These TCRs come from a female donor over 55 with stage I lung adenocarcinoma. Both conserved end residues are part of each CDR3. Fields, in order: D gene, J gene, V gene, CDR3 protein. A D gene is named only where the DNA matches it firmly.

>TRBD2|TRBJ2-5|TRBV18
CASSPRLAGVVETQYF
>-|TRBJ2-3|TRBV9
CASSSGTDTQYF
>TRBD2|TRBJ2-3|TRBV9
CASSVVLAGGVDTQYF
>TRBD1|TRBJ1-2|TRBV6-1
CASRAGGFSMGYTF
>-|TRBJ1-1|TRBV6-1
CASSVTGYTEAFF
>-|TRBJ1-1|TRBV4-1
CASSQGGQPRNLGAFF
>TRBD2|TRBJ2-1|TRBV27
CASRGIGRADEQFF
>-|TRBJ1-1|TRBV6-4
CASSTEWGEAFF
>-|TRBJ1-1|TRBV11-2
CASSRGVNTEAFF
>-|TRBJ1-3|TRBV6-6
CASSILGGNTIYF
>-|TRBJ2-1|TRBV13
CASSSTDTAGEWANNEQFF
>TRBD1|TRBJ1-1|TRBV6-6
CASSGGQGNTEAFF
>-|TRBJ1-2|TRBV6-6
CASSSPTGFYGYTF
>-|TRBJ1-1|TRBV18
CASSPGQWGTEAFF
>-|TRBJ1-1|TRBV28
CASSLRAGQTEAFF
>-|TRBJ2-3|TRBV5-1
CASSLLSRTADTQYF
>-|TRBJ1-6|TRBV5-1
CASSLAGGGYSPLHF
>-|TRBJ2-7|TRBV6-6
CASSLLQGEQYF
>-|TRBJ2-2|TRBV12-5
CASGDTDSINTGELFF
>-|TRBJ1-1|TRBV6-1
CASSEYPMALQGYTEAFF
>-|TRBJ1-4|TRBV7-6
CASTPQRREGLRPNEKLFF
>-|TRBJ2-5|TRBV11-3
CASSLAVEETQYF
>TRBD2|TRBJ2-3|TRBV5-1
CASSFFSGRRADTQYF
>-|TRBJ1-1|TRBV30
CAWRGNTEAFF
>TRBD2|TRBJ2-3|TRBV5-8
CASSLSWGKAGGPDTQYF
>TRBD2|TRBJ2-3|TRBV7-9
CASSPTSDTQYF
>TRBD1|TRBJ2-6|TRBV5-8
CASSPGTGTGANVLTF
>TRBD1|TRBJ2-3|TRBV5-1
CASSNGQVSTDTQYF
>-|TRBJ1-3|TRBV7-3
CASSLLLSGDSGNTIYF
>-|TRBJ1-2|TRBV12-5
CASGSLGGARYGYTF
>-|TRBJ2-3|TRBV28
CASSPHDRLTDTQYF
>TRBD2|TRBJ2-7|TRBV5-1
CASSPVLREVIYEQYF
>-|TRBJ2-5|TRBV7-9
CASSLVGRVETQYF
>-|TRBJ1-1|TRBV28
CASSFMGLGNTEAFF
>TRBD2|TRBJ2-2|TRBV6-5
CASSYTTSLNTGELFF
>-|TRBJ2-1|TRBV6-5
CASSIQGGYNEQFF
>TRBD1|TRBJ1-1|TRBV7-2
CASSLAGTGVVNTEAFF
>-|TRBJ2-7|TRBV4-1
CASSRAEGNEQYF
>TRBD1|TRBJ1-2|TRBV18
CASSPLATTGTGDNYGYTF
>-|TRBJ1-2|TRBV5-3
CARSLVRREVDYGYTF
>TRBD1|TRBJ1-1|TRBV5-1
CASSLWGPGTGAPGGEAFF
>-|TRBJ2-1|TRBV7-9
CASSLARTVGEQFF
>-|-|TRBV28
CASSPRGSGRSYEQYF
>-|TRBJ1-2|TRBV13
CASSFRGSSPYGYTF
>-|TRBJ1-5|TRBV5-1
CASSPGELSQPQHF
>-|TRBJ1-2|TRBV9
CASSVVGAGGLGYGYTF
>TRBD2|TRBJ2-7|TRBV19
CASSRLAGGFDEQYF
>-|TRBJ1-1|TRBV9
CASSATNTEAFF
>-|TRBJ1-3|TRBV5-4
CASGDSFSSGNTIYF